This is a list of T cell receptor beta chains from one sample in a study of OX40 agonist ivuxolimab in advanced cancers. Assay: immunoSEQ multiplex PCR; the TCRdb copy retains only in-frame clones and omits some. Of more than 60,000 clones listed, 90% to 95% are singletons. The sample consisted of CD4+ or CD8+ T cells sorted from blood, taken in a trial of the OX40 agonist ivuxolimab. The source is an adult with an advanced solid tumor such as melanoma, head and neck, liver or kidney cancer. CDR3s include the opening cysteine and the closing phenylalanine or tryptophan. Fields, in order: J gene, D gene, V gene, clone size, CDR3 DNA, CDR3 protein. A D gene is named only where the DNA matches it firmly. Some rows mark clone size as missing; the rest say once, few, many or name a class of expanded clone.

J gene: TRBJ2-5
D gene: -
V gene: TRBV6-6
clone size: -
CDR3 DNA: TGTGCCAGCAGTCCCTCGGGACTCTCGTTCGCGGAGACCCAGTACTTC
CDR3 protein: CASSPSGLSFAETQYF

J gene: TRBJ1-1
D gene: -
V gene: TRBV5-6
clone size: -
CDR3 DNA: TGTGCCAGCAGCAGTACAGAGGAGTCTGAAGCTTTCTTT
CDR3 protein: CASSSTEESEAFF

J gene: TRBJ2-7
D gene: TRBD1
V gene: TRBV4-3
clone size: -
CDR3 DNA: TGCGCCAGCAGCCCGGGACAGGGGCACTACGAGCAGTACTTC
CDR3 protein: CASSPGQGHYEQYF

J gene: TRBJ1-1
D gene: -
V gene: TRBV18
clone size: -
CDR3 DNA: TGTGCCAGCTCACTGACCGGGGGGCTCGGCACTGAAGCTTTCTTT
CDR3 protein: CASSLTGGLGTEAFF

J gene: TRBJ2-3
D gene: -
V gene: TRBV27
clone size: -
CDR3 DNA: TGTGCCAGCAGTTTAGCTGCGGGGGCCACAGATACGCAGTATTTT
CDR3 protein: CASSLAAGATDTQYF

J gene: TRBJ2-2
D gene: -
V gene: TRBV4-3
clone size: -
CDR3 DNA: TGCGCCAGCAGCCAAGATGGCCAGCACACCGGGGAGCTGTTTTTT
CDR3 protein: CASSQDGQHTGELFF

J gene: TRBJ2-7
D gene: -
V gene: TRBV4-3
clone size: -
CDR3 DNA: TGCGCCAGCAGCCTGACGGCCGGCTCCTACGAGCAGTACTTC
CDR3 protein: CASSLTAGSYEQYF

J gene: TRBJ2-7
D gene: -
V gene: TRBV10-1
clone size: -
CDR3 DNA: TGCGCCAGCAGTGAGTTGGACGGGCCGGGCGAGCAGTACTTC
CDR3 protein: CASSELDGPGEQYF

J gene: TRBJ2-4
D gene: -
V gene: TRBV7-9
clone size: -
CDR3 DNA: TGTGCCAGCAGCTTAGAATGGACAGCAAAAAACATTCAGTACTTC
CDR3 protein: CASSLEWTAKNIQYF

J gene: TRBJ2-7
D gene: -
V gene: TRBV4-1
clone size: -
CDR3 DNA: TGCGCCAGCAGCCAAGTTTCAGCGGGCCCCTCCTACGAGCAGTACTTC
CDR3 protein: CASSQVSAGPSYEQYF

J gene: TRBJ1-1
D gene: -
V gene: TRBV4-3
clone size: -
CDR3 DNA: TGCGCCAGCAGCCCAGGGGAGGGAAACACTGAAGCTTTCTTT
CDR3 protein: CASSPGEGNTEAFF

J gene: TRBJ2-1
D gene: -
V gene: TRBV18
clone size: -
CDR3 DNA: TGTGCCAGCTCACCAAGCTCCGGGGGGCGGTACAATGAGCAGTTCTTC
CDR3 protein: CASSPSSGGRYNEQFF

J gene: TRBJ1-3
D gene: -
V gene: TRBV29-1
clone size: -
CDR3 DNA: TGCAGCGTTGCTGGGGGCTCTGGAAACACCATATATTTT
CDR3 protein: CSVAGGSGNTIYF

J gene: TRBJ1-5
D gene: -
V gene: TRBV6-5
clone size: -
CDR3 DNA: TGTGCCAGCAGTTACTCCCCCCCAGGGGGCAATCAGCCCCAGCATTTT
CDR3 protein: CASSYSPPGGNQPQHF

J gene: TRBJ1-1
D gene: -
V gene: TRBV7-9
clone size: -
CDR3 DNA: TGTGCCAGCTCGGGGTCGAACACTGAAGCTTTCTTT
CDR3 protein: CASSGSNTEAFF

J gene: TRBJ2-1
D gene: -
V gene: TRBV27
clone size: -
CDR3 DNA: TGTGCCAGCAGTTTCTCGGGAGCCTACAATGAGCAGTTCTTC
CDR3 protein: CASSFSGAYNEQFF

J gene: TRBJ2-7
D gene: TRBD2
V gene: TRBV6-5
clone size: -
CDR3 DNA: TGTGCCAGCAGTGCCGGGGCGGGGGGCCCCTACGAGCAGTACTTC
CDR3 protein: CASSAGAGGPYEQYF

J gene: TRBJ2-5
D gene: TRBD1
V gene: TRBV7-9
clone size: -
CDR3 DNA: TGTGCCAGCAGCTTCGGGACAGCCCAAGAGACCCAGTACTTC
CDR3 protein: CASSFGTAQETQYF

J gene: TRBJ2-3
D gene: -
V gene: TRBV9
clone size: once
CDR3 DNA: TGTGCCAGCAGCGTTTCCATCCTGGCGGAAAGCACAGATACGCAGTATTTT
CDR3 protein: CASSVSILAESTDTQYF

J gene: TRBJ2-3
D gene: -
V gene: TRBV13
clone size: -
CDR3 DNA: TGTGCCAGCAGCTTCCCGGGGGAGGATACGCAGTATTTT
CDR3 protein: CASSFPGEDTQYF

J gene: TRBJ1-4
D gene: -
V gene: TRBV14
clone size: -
CDR3 DNA: TGTGCCAGCAGCCAAGATCTGGGGTGGAAGGAAAAACTGTTTTTT
CDR3 protein: CASSQDLGWKEKLFF

J gene: TRBJ2-7
D gene: TRBD2
V gene: TRBV5-1
clone size: -
CDR3 DNA: TGCGCCAGCAGCCCCGGACTAGCGGGAGACGAGCAGTACTTC
CDR3 protein: CASSPGLAGDEQYF

J gene: TRBJ1-1
D gene: -
V gene: TRBV19
clone size: -
CDR3 DNA: TGTGCCACACTGGACACCTCGAACACTGAAGCTTTCTTT
CDR3 protein: CATLDTSNTEAFF

J gene: TRBJ2-7
D gene: -
V gene: TRBV7-9
clone size: -
CDR3 DNA: TGTGCCAGCAGCTTAGAGGGTCTAGCGAGGTACGAGCAGTACTTC
CDR3 protein: CASSLEGLARYEQYF

J gene: TRBJ2-5
D gene: TRBD2
V gene: TRBV13
clone size: -
CDR3 DNA: TGTGCCAGCAGCTTAAACGGGGGGAGCGTTGAGACCCAGTACTTC
CDR3 protein: CASSLNGGSVETQYF

J gene: TRBJ2-2
D gene: TRBD2
V gene: TRBV9
clone size: -
CDR3 DNA: TGTGCCAGCAATTCCCTAGCGGGAGTGTTTAACACCGGGGAGCTGTTTTTT
CDR3 protein: CASNSLAGVFNTGELFF

J gene: TRBJ2-1
D gene: -
V gene: TRBV4-1
clone size: -
CDR3 DNA: TGCGCCAGCAGCCACGCCTTACGCGAGCAGTTCTTC
CDR3 protein: CASSHALREQFF

J gene: TRBJ2-2
D gene: TRBD2
V gene: TRBV4-1
clone size: -
CDR3 DNA: TGCGCCAGCAGCCAGGTGGCGGGGGGGCCCCCTCCCACCGGGGAGCTGTTTTTT
CDR3 protein: CASSQVAGGPPPTGELFF

J gene: TRBJ2-1
D gene: -
V gene: TRBV10-2
clone size: -
CDR3 DNA: TGCGCCAGCAGTGTCCGACAGGGAGGTAACAATGAGCAGTTCTTC
CDR3 protein: CASSVRQGGNNEQFF

J gene: TRBJ2-7
D gene: -
V gene: TRBV4-3
clone size: -
CDR3 DNA: TGCGCCAGCAGCCAAGGAATCGGGGCCGAGCAGTACTTC
CDR3 protein: CASSQGIGAEQYF

J gene: TRBJ1-6
D gene: -
V gene: TRBV7-9
clone size: -
CDR3 DNA: TGTGCCAGCAGCTTAGTGAGCTTAATGAATTCACCCCTCCACTTT
CDR3 protein: CASSLVSLMNSPLHF